This T cell receptor beta chain was identified in a study of cytomegalovirus exposure and HLA in healthy donors. Study-wide findings and caveats: On later analysis, the bulk of CMV-associated TCR beta chains appeared to be HLA-restricted. CMV antigen specificity was confirmed in vitro for three CMV-associated chains.

A multiplex PCR was run with 60 Vbeta primers and 13 Jbeta primers. Data came from immunoSEQ multiplex PCR; TCRdb stores just in-frame clones and leaves some out. The repertoire holds about 140,000 clones, with about 75% as singletons. On this clone itself: Its matching antigen is unknown.

V was pared by 1 base and J by 3 bases, with 12 bases between. CDR1 and CDR2 from the germline V gene are SGHTA and FQGNSA. This CDR3 spans 15 amino acids. The sequencing input was PBMCs. This TCR was recovered from a man between 40 and 49 years old in good health and CMV-seronegative. This chain links TRBV7-2 with TRBJ1-1; D unresolved. The CDR3, as DNA: TGTGCCAGCAGCTTAGGCTTGAGGGTTGACACTGAAGCTTTCTTT. Protein: CASSLGLRVDTEAFF.